The 32 T cell receptor beta chains given below trace back to one sample, sequenced in a study of spatial heterogeneity in lung cancer. Study-wide points: Higher tumor mutation counts went along with higher counts of expanded intratumoral alpha and beta TCRs.

The sample's time point: sample taken at primary tumor resection. These receptors have no known antigen. MiXCR, run by TCRdb on the 5' RACE reads, gives a single entry per CDR3 protein. The table records more than 10,000 distinct CDR3 sequences, roughly 5.5% of them present only once. The source was lung tumor tissue, collected at surgery. The source of these receptors is a male donor with early-stage non-small cell lung cancer.

This clonotype has at least ten counts. Because this beta chain is a stray read in a library intended to capture alpha chains, its abundance should not be given much weight. This chain links TRBV20-1 with TRBJ2-1; D is undetermined. CDR3 length equals 13 residues. Germline CDR1 and CDR2: DFQATT and SNEGSKA (reference sequence). V lost 0 bases, J lost 5 bases, and 8 bases lay in between. The CDR3 loop is CSARDVYHNEQFF. In DNA form, the CDR3 reads TGCAGTGCTAGAGATGTCTACCACAATGAGCAGTTCTTC.

Worth noting for this clonotype: This beta chain is an off-target read within a library intended for alpha chains, so its frequency means little. This sequence joins TRBV12-3 or TRBV12-4 and TRBJ1-5; 7 bases are a match to TRBD1. The junction had 11 bases not matched to a gene; V was cut back by 6 bases and J by 9 bases. The CDR3 has 14 residues. CDR3 nucleotide sequence: TGTGCCAGCAGCGAACAGGGGTTAATCGCGCCCCAGCATTTT. It is translated as CASSEQGLIAPQHF.

This clonotype was counted many times. For a library built for alpha chains, this beta chain is a stray read; little rests on its size. The chain has TRBV7-2 and TRBJ1-2; 7 nucleotides align to TRBD1. Germline trimming cut 3 bases from V and 10 bases from J; bases unmatched to any gene: 5. Germline V gives CDR1 SGHTA, CDR2 FQGNSA. The CDR3 loop spans 12 amino acids. The CDR3 spells CASSLGQGVYTF. The CDR3 DNA sequence: TGTGCCAGCAGCTTGGGTCAGGGGGTCTACACCTTC.

This clonotype was counted ten times or more. Because the library targeted alpha chains, this beta chain is an off-target read whose size means little. The chain couples TRBV10-3 to TRBJ1-5; D perhaps matches TRBD1 (6 bases). This CDR3 spans 14 amino acids. The germline V gene encodes CDR1 ENHRY and CDR2 SYGVKD. V was clipped by 6 bases and J by 4 bases, with 13 bases between them. The CDR3 nucleotides are TGTGCCATCAGCGTCGGAGGGGGAAATCAGCCCCAGCATTTT. Its translation is CAISVGGGNQPQHF.

This clonotype was picked up many times. Within a library made for alpha chains, this beta chain is off target, and its count is uninformative. The chain links TRBV4-3 to TRBJ1-1, with D perhaps matching TRBD1 (5 bases). Trimming stripped 4 bases from V and 7 bases from J, with 19 bases between. There are 15 residues in the CDR3. Germline V gives CDR1 LGHNA, CDR2 YSLEER. In nucleotides, the CDR3 is TGCGCCAGCAGCCGGCAGCATACCGGGACCTATGAAGCTTTCTTT. The encoded protein is CASSRQHTGTYEAFF.

In this sample, this clonotype turned up a few times. As an off-target read in a library built for alpha chains, this beta chain has a frequency of little significance. This chain links TRBV6-2 or TRBV6-3 with TRBJ2-3; the D is unclear. The CDR3 spans 16 residues. The germline V and J ends were trimmed by 4 bases and 7 bases, with 21 bases remaining between them. CDR1 and CDR2 from the germline V gene are MNHEY and SVGEGT. This CDR3 is CASSWTSSRLGYTQYF. The CDR3 DNA reads as TGTGCCAGCAGTTGGACCAGCTCCCGCTTGGGTTATACGCAGTATTTT.

In its sample, this clonotype was seen many times. A library made for alpha chains picked up this beta chain off target, so its size means little. This chain joins TRBV27 and TRBJ2-7; the D is unclear. There are 15 residues in the CDR3. Germline V gene lookup returns CDR1 MNHEY and CDR2 SMNVEV (reference sequence). The V and J ends lost 9 bases and 3 bases respectively, with 21 bases between them. This CDR3 is CASGVSASLVYEQYF. The CDR3 bases are TGTGCCAGTGGGGTTTCGGCGAGTCTTGTCTACGAGCAGTACTTC.

In this sample, this clonotype turned up many times. Because the library targeted alpha chains, this beta chain is an off-target read whose size means little. The CDR3 nucleotides are TGCAGTGCTAGTCAGCGGGGGGGCACAGATACGCAGTATTTT. Translating gives CSASQRGGTDTQYF. This rearrangement joins TRBV20-1 to TRBJ2-3, with 9 nucleotides matching TRBD2. This CDR3 spans 14 amino acids. J was trimmed by 1 base and V by 3 bases; bases with no gene match: 2. Germline CDR1 reads DFQATT; CDR2 reads SNEGSKA (reference sequence).

By sample share, this clonotype is medium-sized. This beta chain came through as a stray read in a library set up for alpha chains, and its size says little. V gene TRBV7-2 combines with J gene TRBJ2-3; 13 positions match TRBD2. Trimming cost V 5 bases and J 11 bases; bases outside gene matches: 4. Germline V gives CDR1 SGHTA, CDR2 FQGNSA. The CDR3 loop spans 13 amino acids. The CDR3: CASSPGTSGVQYF. The CDR3 region has the DNA TGTGCCAGCAGCCCCGGGACTAGCGGGGTGCAGTATTTT.

This clonotype was seen ten or more times. This beta chain is a stray read from a library made for alpha chains; its abundance is not meaningful. The chain uses TRBV12-3 or TRBV12-4 and TRBJ1-3, with D tentatively TRBD1 (5 bases). Trimming removed 4 bases at V and 7 bases at J, with 14 bases between. The CDR3 sequence is 14 residues long. CDR3 residues: CASSSGGNVNTIYF. The CDR3 DNA follows: TGTGCCAGCAGTTCTGGGGGGAACGTGAACACCATATATTTT.

In its sample, this clonotype was seen many times. Little can be read into the size of this beta chain, an off-target read in a library designed for alpha chains. The CDR3 region has the DNA TGTGCCAGCAGGGGGCTCTATGGCTACACCTTC. Protein: CASRGLYGYTF. The chain links TRBV6-5 to TRBJ1-2; weak D call: TRBD1 (5 bases). V lost 6 bases to trimming and J lost 4 bases, with 6 bases between them. Germline CDR1 and CDR2: MNHEY and SVGAGI. The CDR3 spans 11 residues.

This clonotype was detected many times. A library made for alpha chains picked up this beta chain off target, so its size means little. The chain carries TRBV20-1 and TRBJ1-1; no clear D. CDR1 is DFQATT, CDR2 SNEGSKA, per germline (reference sequence). V was cut by 1 base and J by 6 bases, with 12 bases left in between. This CDR3 spans 13 amino acids. CDR3 sequence reads: CSARAGGQPEAFF. As DNA, the CDR3 is TGCAGTGCTAGAGCGGGAGGGCAGCCTGAAGCTTTCTTT.

This clonotype has at least ten counts. The library was built for alpha chains, so this beta chain is an off-target read and its size means little. The chain employs TRBV12-3 or TRBV12-4 and TRBJ2-2, with 7 nucleotides matching TRBD2. The V and J ends lost 6 bases and 0 bases, in that order; junction bases with no gene match: 13. This CDR3 has 18 amino acids. CDR3 DNA: TGTGCCAGCAGCGACGGGACTATCGAAAGCGCGAACACCGGGGAGCTGTTTTTT. Translation gives CASSDGTIESANTGELFF.

This clonotype was seen only once. A much larger clone differs from this one at a single base, so this may be a read error. Little can be read into the size of this beta chain, an off-target read in a library designed for alpha chains. V usage is TRBV11-2 and J usage is TRBJ2-1; 9 bases are a match to TRBD2. Germline CDR1 reads SGHAT; CDR2 reads FQNNGV. The CDR3 spans 15 residues. The CDR3 bases are TGTGCCAACAGCTTGAATAGCGGGGGCCTAAATGAGCAGTTCTTC. Translated: CANSLNSGGLNEQFF.

This clonotype has just a few counts. This beta chain is a stray read from a library made for alpha chains; its abundance is not meaningful. The V gene is TRBV12-3 or TRBV12-4, the J gene TRBJ2-2; D might be TRBD1 (6 bases). V lost 4 bases to trimming and J lost 1 base, with 10 bases between them. The CDR3 is 15 residues long. The CDR3 nucleotides are TGTGCCAGCAGTTCCGGGACACTGAACACCGGGGAGCTGTTTTTT. Translating it yields CASSSGTLNTGELFF.

By sample fraction, this clonotype is medium-sized. This beta chain is a stray sequence in a library constructed for alpha chains; its clone size is not meaningful. The genes are TRBV7-8 and TRBJ1-5, with D possibly matching TRBD1 (6 bases). This CDR3 spans 18 amino acids. V lost 5 bases and J lost 1, with 21 bases in between. In germline, CDR1 is SGHVS, CDR2 FQNEAQ. In DNA, the CDR3 is TGTGCCAGCAGCGCGGCACAGGGCGCCGGGTTCAGCAATCAGCCCCAGCATTTT. This gives the protein CASSAAQGAGFSNQPQHF.

This clonotype was seen ten or more times. Found in a library prepared for alpha chains, this beta chain is an off-target read, and its abundance has little meaning. This sequence joins TRBV24-1 and TRBJ2-5; D tentatively fits TRBD1 or TRBD2 (5 bases each). The CDR3 contains 15 residues. The germline V and J ends were trimmed by 3 bases and 2 bases, with 12 bases remaining between them. Germline V gene data show CDR1 as KGHDR and CDR2 as SFDVKD. CDR3 in amino acids: CATSDTMGPQETQYF. The CDR3 region has the DNA TGTGCCACCAGTGATACGATGGGACCGCAAGAGACCCAGTACTTC.

On this clonotype itself: This beta chain came through as a stray read in a library set up for alpha chains, and its size says little. V usage is TRBV10-2 and J usage is TRBJ2-3, with D unresolved. This CDR3 contains 16 residues. With 4 bases removed from V and 3 bases from J, the gap between germline ends came to 17 bases. Per germline, CDR1 WSHSY and CDR2 SAAADI. The CDR3 DNA sequence: TGCGCCAGCAGTGGGCCACTGGACCCCGCGACAGATACGCAGTATTTT. This encodes CASSGPLDPATDTQYF.

This clonotype has a count of ten or more. This beta chain came through as a stray read in a library set up for alpha chains, and its size says little. The chain is built from TRBV7-2 and TRBJ2-3, with a weak D call TRBD1 (5 bases). This CDR3 contains 13 residues. CDR1 is SGHTA, CDR2 FQGNSA, per germline. V lost 5 bases and J lost 6, with 12 bases in between. CDR3 sequence: CASSKQGADTQYF. The CDR3, as DNA: TGTGCCAGCAGCAAACAAGGGGCGGATACGCAGTATTTT.

This clonotype was counted at least ten times. Since it is a stray read in a library aimed at alpha chains, this beta chain has a size that is not meaningful. This chain connects TRBV11-2 to TRBJ2-5, with TRBD2 matching 16 bases. The V and J ends lost 5 bases and 1 base, in that order; junction bases with no gene match: 4. Germline V gene sequence: CDR1 SGHAT, CDR2 FQNNGV. This CDR3 has 17 residues. In DNA form, the CDR3 reads TGTGCCAGCAGCCCCGGGACTAGCGGGGGGGGCCAAGAGACCCAGTACTTC. Translating it yields CASSPGTSGGGQETQYF.

Remarks on this clonotype: This beta chain is a stray read from a library made for alpha chains; its abundance is not meaningful. The chain links TRBV2 to TRBJ2-7; 9 bases map to TRBD1. The ends lost 5 bases at V and 3 bases at J; junction bases unmatched: 8. Germline V gives CDR1 SNHLY, CDR2 FYNNEI. This CDR3 has 15 amino acids. DNA for the CDR3: TGTGCCAGCAGTTCGGGACAGGGTACGGGCTACGAGCAGTACTTC. Protein sequence: CASSSGQGTGYEQYF.

The table lists this clonotype with many counts. The library was prepared for alpha chains; this beta chain is a stray read, so its frequency means little. The rearrangement joins TRBV28 to TRBJ1-4, with TRBD1 matching 7 bases. V dropped 5 bases and J dropped 7; count of bases not matched to a gene: 7. Looked up from germline, CDR1 is MDHEN and CDR2 is SYDVKM. The CDR3 covers 14 residues. This CDR3 is CASSTRQGTEKLFF. In DNA, the CDR3 is TGTGCCAGCAGTACCCGACAGGGAACTGAAAAACTGTTTTTT.

This clonotype showed up many times. A library made for alpha chains picked up this beta chain off target, so its size means little. The V gene is TRBV29-1, the J gene TRBJ2-1; 8 bases match TRBD1. The CDR3 totals 12 residues. The V segment lost 5 bases and the J segment 6 bases; nucleotides outside the gene matches: 3. In germline, CDR1 is SQVTM, CDR2 ANQGSEA. The CDR3 DNA is TGCAGCGTTACTGGACAGGGCAATGAGCAGTTCTTC. This encodes CSVTGQGNEQFF.

This clonotype is medium-sized by share. In a library made to pick up alpha chains, this beta chain is a stray read with a size that means little. This sequence joins TRBV20-1 and TRBJ2-5, with D perhaps TRBD2 (7 bases). The V gene lost 3 bases and the J gene lost 4 bases, with 12 bases spanning the gap. Looked up from germline, CDR1 is DFQATT and CDR2 is SNEGSKA (reference sequence). This CDR3 region has 13 residues. CDR3 loop: CSAREGGRETQYF. The CDR3 bases are TGCAGTGCTAGGGAGGGGGGGAGAGAGACCCAGTACTTC.

In this sample, this clonotype turned up many times. This beta chain is a stray read from a library made for alpha chains; its abundance is not meaningful. V is TRBV18 and J is TRBJ1-1; D is possibly TRBD1 (6 bases). V lost 3 bases and J 4 bases, leaving 15 bases between the germline ends. CDR3 length: 15 amino acids. Germline CDR1 KGHSH, CDR2 LQKENI. The CDR3 loop is CASSPRQGFGTEAFF. As DNA, the CDR3 is TGTGCCAGCTCACCGAGGCAGGGGTTCGGCACTGAAGCTTTCTTT.

This clonotype qualifies as medium-sized. Since the library was made to target alpha chains, this beta chain is a stray read and its abundance is not meaningful. The rearrangement uses TRBV7-8 and TRBJ2-2; 9 nucleotides match TRBD2. The V gene end was trimmed by 3 bases and the J gene end by 0 bases; junction bases not matched to a gene: 5. Germline V gene data show CDR1 as SGHVS and CDR2 as FQNEAQ. This CDR3 spans 17 amino acids. CDR3 protein: CASSLAAGGANTGELFF. CDR3 sequence (DNA): TGTGCCAGCAGCTTGGCTGCGGGGGGGGCGAACACCGGGGAGCTGTTTTTT.

This clonotype occurred many times. The library was designed around alpha chains, so this beta chain is a stray read whose abundance carries little weight. The V call is TRBV3-1, the J call TRBJ2-2; D might be TRBD2 (6 bases). V lost 7 bases, J lost 1 base, and 7 bases lay in between. CDR3 length equals 13 residues. Per germline, CDR1 LGHDT and CDR2 YNNKEL (reference sequence). This CDR3 is CASTRENTGELFF. The CDR3 DNA follows: TGTGCCAGCACGCGGGAGAACACCGGGGAGCTGTTTTTT. Based on the CDR3 plus reference TRBV3-1 and TRBJ2-2, the full variable domain is DTAVSQTPKYLVTQMGNDKSIKCEQNLGHDTMYWYKQDSKKFLKIMFSYNNKELIINETVPNRFSPKSPDKAHLNLHINSLELGDSAVYFCASTRENTGELFFGEGSRLTVL.

This clonotype is medium-sized by share. This beta chain came through as a stray read in a library set up for alpha chains, and its size says little. The chain carries TRBV28 and TRBJ1-2, with D tentatively TRBD1 (5 bases). V shed 1 base and J shed 7 bases, with 22 bases lying between them. Germline CDR1 MDHEN, CDR2 SYDVKM. CDR3 length: 17 residues. CDR3 loop: CASSLFPGSPGGTGYTF. CDR3 bases: TGTGCCAGCAGTTTATTTCCAGGGTCTCCTGGAGGAACTGGCTACACCTTC.

This clonotype was detected ten times or more. This beta chain is an off-target read within a library intended for alpha chains, so its frequency means little. V usage is TRBV28 and J usage is TRBJ2-3, with no clear D. Looked up from germline, CDR1 is MDHEN and CDR2 is SYDVKM. Trimming stripped 5 bases from V and 1 base from J, with 7 bases between. This CDR3 spans 13 amino acids. The CDR3 bases are TGTGCCAGCAGTCAACACGGCACAGATACGCAGTATTTT. Its translation is CASSQHGTDTQYF. Using reference TRBV28 and TRBJ2-3 for the parts outside the CDR3, the full variable domain is DVKVTQSSRYLVKRTGEKVFLECVQDMDHENMFWYRQDPGLGLRLIYFSYDVKMKEKGDIPEGYSVSREKKERFSLILESASTNQTSMYLCASSQHGTDTQYFGPGTRLTVL.

The table lists this clonotype with many counts. As an off-target read in a library built for alpha chains, this beta chain has a frequency of little significance. The chain uses TRBV5-1 and TRBJ1-3; D is ambiguous. CDR1 is SGHRS and CDR2 is YFSETQ in the germline V gene. The CDR3 has 16 amino acids. Trimming pared 0 bases from V and 6 bases from J, leaving 16 bases between. The CDR3 is CASSLGPLREENTIYF. CDR3 nucleotide sequence: TGCGCCAGCAGCTTGGGGCCTCTCCGGGAGGAAAACACCATATATTTT.

In its sample, this clonotype was seen a few times. Within a library made for alpha chains, this beta chain is off target, and its count is uninformative. The chain carries TRBV9 and TRBJ2-5; D is undetermined. This CDR3 is built from 13 residues. The germline gives CDR1 SGDLS, CDR2 YYNGEE. V lost 2 bases and J lost 3, with 8 bases in between. This chain's CDR3 is CASSVRLEETQYF. CDR3 DNA: TGTGCCAGCAGCGTCCGACTTGAAGAGACCCAGTACTTC.

This clonotype was counted between two and nine times. In a library made to pick up alpha chains, this beta chain is a stray read with a size that means little. The gene calls are TRBV28 and TRBJ2-5, with D tentatively TRBD2 (6 bases). The germline V and J ends were trimmed by 3 bases and 6 bases, with 17 bases remaining between them. Germline loops: CDR1 MDHEN, CDR2 SYDVKM. CDR3 length: 15 amino acids. The CDR3 loop reads CASSLGGLLLKTQYF. The CDR3 region has the DNA TGTGCCAGCAGTTTGGGGGGACTGCTTTTGAAGACCCAGTACTTC.